The 8 T cell receptor beta chains given below trace back to one sample, sequenced in a study of PD-L1 blockade in urothelial cancer. Regarding time point: pretreatment peripheral blood. Produced via immunoSEQ multiplex PCR; TCRdb's table is partial and in-frame only. The sample has just under 40,000 clones; more than 85% are singletons. The material sequenced was PBMCs, taken around atezolizumab (anti-PD-L1) treatment. The receptors stem from a woman aged 60-75 years with urothelial cancer.

The CDR3 here is CASSRRNEKLFF. CDR3 in DNA: TGTGCCAGCAGCCGGAGGAATGAAAAACTGTTTTTT. J is TRBJ1-4 and V is TRBV7-6; D not certain. V was trimmed by 5 bases and J by 5 bases, leaving 6 bases between them. The CDR3 runs to 12 residues. Germline V gene sequence: CDR1 SGHVS, CDR2 FNYEAQ.

This clone occurred once. This chain links TRBV7-9 with TRBJ1-2; 8 positions agree with TRBD1. This CDR3 is 14 amino acids long. Per germline, CDR1 SEHNR and CDR2 FQNEAQ (reference sequence). Trimming cost V 1 base and J 2 bases; bases outside gene matches: 0. CDR3 in DNA: TGTGCCAGCAGCTTAGGACAGGGGAACTATGGCTACACCTTC. Its translation is CASSLGQGNYGYTF.

The chain couples TRBV7-2 to TRBJ2-7; maybe TRBD2 (6 bases). The CDR3 runs 13 residues. V dropped 4 bases and J dropped 6 bases, with 13 bases sitting between them. Germline V gene lookup returns CDR1 SGHTA and CDR2 FQGNSA. The CDR3 bases are TGTGCCAGCAGCTCAGCGCGGGGTCGCGAGCAGTACTTC. Translation gives CASSSARGREQYF.

The genes are TRBV6-5 and TRBJ1-2; 10 nucleotides match TRBD1. This CDR3 comprises 13 residues. Trimming removed 5 bases from V and 8 bases from J; junction bases left unmatched: 5. Per the germline V gene, CDR1 is MNHEY and CDR2 is SVGAGI. The CDR3 DNA is TGTGCCAGCAGTGAGACAGGGGGCTGGGGCTACACCTTC. It is translated as CASSETGGWGYTF.

The chain combines TRBV15 with TRBJ2-2; D might be TRBD1 (5 bases). The CDR3 has 16 amino acids. Trimming shortened V by 1 base and J by 1 base, and 10 bases separated the two germline ends. Germline lookup yields CDR1 LNHNV and CDR2 YYDKDF (reference sequence). CDR3 residues: CATSRARGVNTGELFF. The CDR3 DNA is TGTGCCACCAGCAGAGCTAGGGGCGTGAACACCGGGGAGCTGTTTTTT.

The V gene is TRBV28, the J gene TRBJ1-5; the match to TRBD1 covers 7 bases. This CDR3 comprises 14 residues. V was pared by 6 bases and J by 3 bases, with 5 bases of the junction left unmatched. The germline V gene has CDR1 MDHEN and CDR2 SYDVKM. In DNA, the CDR3 is TGTGCCAGCAGCGCTGGACAGGCCAATCAGCCCCAGCATTTT. Amino acid sequence: CASSAGQANQPQHF. Filled out from reference TRBV28 and TRBJ1-5, the complete variable domain reads DVKVTQSSRYLVKRTGEKVFLECVQDMDHENMFWYRQDPGLGLRLIYFSYDVKMKEKGDIPEGYSVSREKKERFSLILESASTNQTSMYLCASSAGQANQPQHFGDGTRLSIL.

This clone has only a few counts. This chain links TRBV28 with TRBJ2-7; the D gene is possibly TRBD1 (5 bases). The CDR3 sequence is 18 residues long. Germline CDR1 and CDR2: MDHEN and SYDVKM. Trimming removed 5 bases at V and 3 bases at J, with 26 bases between. The CDR3 protein is CASSDPWGDESRSYEQYF. The CDR3 coding sequence is TGTGCCAGCAGTGATCCATGGGGCGACGAATCCCGCAGCTACGAGCAGTACTTC. Based on the CDR3 plus reference TRBV28 and TRBJ2-7, the full variable domain is DVKVTQSSRYLVKRTGEKVFLECVQDMDHENMFWYRQDPGLGLRLIYFSYDVKMKEKGDIPEGYSVSREKKERFSLILESASTNQTSMYLCASSDPWGDESRSYEQYFGPGTRLTVT.

The V call is TRBV4-2, the J call TRBJ2-7; perhaps TRBD1 as D (6 bases). CDR1 is LGHNA and CDR2 is YNFKEQ in the germline V gene. This CDR3 has 16 amino acids. V was shortened by 1 base and J by 0 bases, with 13 bases between the two germline ends. CDR3 protein: CASSQGQAVGSYEQYF. CDR3 DNA: TGTGCCAGCAGCCAAGGACAGGCGGTAGGCTCCTACGAGCAGTACTTC.